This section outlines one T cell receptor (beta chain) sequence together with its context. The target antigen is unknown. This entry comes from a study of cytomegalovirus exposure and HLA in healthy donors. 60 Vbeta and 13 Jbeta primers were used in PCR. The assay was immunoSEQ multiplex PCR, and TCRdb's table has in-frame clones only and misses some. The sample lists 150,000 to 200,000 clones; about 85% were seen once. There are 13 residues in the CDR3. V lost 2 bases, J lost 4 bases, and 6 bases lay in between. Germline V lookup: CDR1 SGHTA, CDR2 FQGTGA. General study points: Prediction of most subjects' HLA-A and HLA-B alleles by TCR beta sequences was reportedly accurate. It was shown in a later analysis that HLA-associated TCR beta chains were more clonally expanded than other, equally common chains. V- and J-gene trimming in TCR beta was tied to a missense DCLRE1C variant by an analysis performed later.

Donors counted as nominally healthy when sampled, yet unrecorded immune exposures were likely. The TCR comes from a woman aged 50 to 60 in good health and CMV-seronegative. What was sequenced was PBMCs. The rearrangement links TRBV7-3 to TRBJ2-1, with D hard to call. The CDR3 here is CASSLSPYNEQFF. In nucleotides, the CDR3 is TGTGCCAGCAGCTTATCCCCTTACAATGAGCAGTTCTTC.